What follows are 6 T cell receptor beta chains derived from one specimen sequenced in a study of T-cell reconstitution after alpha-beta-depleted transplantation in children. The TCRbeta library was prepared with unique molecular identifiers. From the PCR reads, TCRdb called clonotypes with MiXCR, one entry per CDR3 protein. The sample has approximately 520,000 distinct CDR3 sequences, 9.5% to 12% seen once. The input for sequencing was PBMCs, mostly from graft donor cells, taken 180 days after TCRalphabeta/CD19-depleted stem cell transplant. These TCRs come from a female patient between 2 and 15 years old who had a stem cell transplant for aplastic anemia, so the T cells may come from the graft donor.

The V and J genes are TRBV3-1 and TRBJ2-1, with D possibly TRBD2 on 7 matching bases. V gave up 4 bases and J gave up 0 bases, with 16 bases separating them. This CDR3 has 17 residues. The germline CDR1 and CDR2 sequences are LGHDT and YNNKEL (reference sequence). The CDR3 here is CASSLRGAEYSYNEQFF. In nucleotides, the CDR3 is TGTGCCAGCAGCCTTCGGGGGGCGGAATACTCCTACAATGAGCAGTTCTTC.

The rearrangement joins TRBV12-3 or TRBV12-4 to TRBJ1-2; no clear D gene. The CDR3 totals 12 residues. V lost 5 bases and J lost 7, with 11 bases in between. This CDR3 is CASSPQVGGYTF. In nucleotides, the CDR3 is TGTGCCAGCAGTCCCCAAGTGGGTGGCTACACCTTC.

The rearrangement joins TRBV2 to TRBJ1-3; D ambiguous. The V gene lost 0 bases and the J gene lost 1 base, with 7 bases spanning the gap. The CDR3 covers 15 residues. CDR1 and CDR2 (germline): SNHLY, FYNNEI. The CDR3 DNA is TGTGCCAGCAGTGAAGCGAGACGGTCTGGAAACACCATATATTTT. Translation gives CASSEARRSGNTIYF.

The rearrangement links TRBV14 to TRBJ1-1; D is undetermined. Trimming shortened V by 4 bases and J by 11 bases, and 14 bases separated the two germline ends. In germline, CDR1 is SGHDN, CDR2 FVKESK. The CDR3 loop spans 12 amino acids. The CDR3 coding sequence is TGTGCCAGCAGCCTCCACGCGCAAGTGGCTTTCTTT. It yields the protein CASSLHAQVAFF.

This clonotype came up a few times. CDR3 nucleotides: TGTGCCAGCAGTGACCCGGACACCCACTCTGGGGCCAACGTCCTGACTTTC. Translation: CASSDPDTHSGANVLTF. V gene TRBV2 combines with J gene TRBJ2-6, with D perhaps TRBD1 (5 bases). The length of the CDR3 is 17 residues. From germline, CDR1 is SNHLY and CDR2 FYNNEI. The germline V and J ends were trimmed by 3 bases and 0 bases, with 12 bases remaining between them.

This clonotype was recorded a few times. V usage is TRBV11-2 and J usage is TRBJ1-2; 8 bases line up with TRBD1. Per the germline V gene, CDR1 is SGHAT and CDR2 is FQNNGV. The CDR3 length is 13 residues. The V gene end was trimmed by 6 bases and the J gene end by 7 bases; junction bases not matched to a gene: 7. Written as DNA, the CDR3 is TGTGCCAGCAGGTTGAGGACAGGGTTTGGCTACACCTTC. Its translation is CASRLRTGFGYTF.